These 13 T cell receptor beta chains were all obtained from the same sample, sequenced in a study of cytomegalovirus exposure and HLA in healthy donors. Both 60 Vbeta primers and 13 Jbeta primers went into the PCR. The protocol was immunoSEQ multiplex PCR, while the TCRdb copy is restricted to in-frame clones and leaves out a portion. The table includes about 170,000 clones, approximately 82% detected once. The specimen was PBMCs. The receptor set was obtained from a male donor in good health and CMV-seronegative.

The J gene is TRBJ1-3, the V gene TRBV7-2; TRBD1 is a possible D gene (5 bases). This CDR3 has 17 residues. V was clipped by 1 base and J by 7 bases, with 20 bases between them. Germline CDR1 is SGHTA and CDR2 is FQGNSA. The CDR3 nucleotides read TGTGCCAGCAGCTTAGGGCAATATCCCTCGCGGGGGAACACCATATATTTT. This sequence encodes CASSLGQYPSRGNTIYF.

The CDR3 nucleotides are TGTGCCAGCAGCCTCACAGGGCAGAACCAAGAGACCCAGTACTTC. Its protein product is CASSLTGQNQETQYF. The chain links TRBV7-9 to TRBJ2-5; D perhaps matches TRBD1 (6 bases). There are 15 residues in the CDR3. Per germline, CDR1 SEHNR and CDR2 FQNEAQ (reference sequence). V was pared by 5 bases and J by 0 bases, with 13 bases between.

The V call is TRBV2, the J call TRBJ1-1; D gene unclear. Trimming removed 0 bases from V and 5 bases from J, with 7 bases in between. From germline, CDR1 is SNHLY and CDR2 FYNNEI. The CDR3 covers 13 residues. The CDR3 here is CASSEAPDTEAFF. In DNA, the CDR3 is TGTGCCAGCAGTGAAGCGCCAGATACTGAAGCTTTCTTT.

This CDR3 is CSVERGGTGFQETQYF. As DNA, the CDR3 is TGCAGCGTTGAGAGGGGGGGGACAGGGTTCCAAGAGACCCAGTACTTC. This chain uses TRBV29-1 with TRBJ2-5; TRBD1 matches 9 bases. V was pared by 3 bases and J by 1 base, with 9 bases of the junction left unmatched. The CDR3 sequence is 16 residues long. Germline values: CDR1 SQVTM, CDR2 ANQGSEA.

The chain links TRBV6-6 to TRBJ1-2; a weak D match, TRBD1 (5 bases). Germline CDR1 is MNHNY and CDR2 is SVGAGI (reference sequence). This CDR3 is 12 amino acids long. V was clipped by 5 bases and J by 8 bases, with 12 bases between them. The CDR3 nucleotides read TGTGCCAGCAGTAAGACAGAGAGGGGCTACACCTTC. Its translation is CASSKTERGYTF.

The chain joins TRBV19 to TRBJ2-5; 16 bases are a match to TRBD2. Gene TRBJ2-7 matches the end of the DNA better, so the J call may be wrong. There are 17 residues in the CDR3. The V gene's germline CDR1 is LNHDA and CDR2 SQIVND (reference sequence). The CDR3, as DNA: TGTGCCAGTAGTTTGGGACTAGCGGGAGGGCCATCGTACGAGCAGTACTTC. Translating gives CASSLGLAGGPSYEQYF.

The chain recombines TRBV5-1 with TRBJ2-5, with TRBD1 matching over 7 bases. The V and J ends lost 4 bases and 0 bases, in that order; junction bases with no gene match: 9. This CDR3 spans 16 amino acids. Germline CDR1 SGHRS, CDR2 YFSETQ. The CDR3 DNA reads TGCGCCAGCAGCCCCAGACAGGGAGCGTACCAAGAGACCCAGTACTTC. Translated: CASSPRQGAYQETQYF.

V is TRBV27 and J is TRBJ2-7; weak D call: TRBD2 (5 bases). The CDR3 is 17 residues long. V was clipped by 2 bases and J by 0 bases, with 17 bases between them. In germline, CDR1 is MNHEY, CDR2 SMNVEV (reference sequence). This CDR3 reads CASSLGPLALSSYEQYF. The CDR3 nucleotides read TGTGCCAGCAGTTTAGGGCCCCTAGCCCTTAGCTCCTACGAGCAGTACTTC.

The rearrangement uses TRBV6-1 and TRBJ1-1, with D perhaps matching TRBD1 (5 bases). V shed 6 bases and J shed 1 base, with 9 bases lying between them. The CDR3 has 13 amino acids. Germline V gene lookup returns CDR1 MNHNS and CDR2 SASEGT. CDR3 region: CASSRVWNTEAFF. CDR3 nucleotide sequence: TGTGCCAGCAGCAGGGTGTGGAACACTGAAGCTTTCTTT.

The V gene is TRBV21-1, the J gene TRBJ2-5; the table's TRBD1 call for D was not verified on the DNA. TRBV21-1 represents a pseudogene. The CDR3 runs to 17 residues. CDR3 region: CASSPPPGEGPAETQYF. The DNA of the CDR3 is TGTGCCAGCAGCCCTCCCCCAGGGGAAGGGCCTGCAGAGACCCAGTACTTC.

This clone has just a few counts. The V gene is TRBV9, the J gene TRBJ2-3; a possible D gene is TRBD2 (6 bases). CDR1 SGDLS and CDR2 YYNGEE come from the germline V gene. The length of the CDR3 is 15 residues. Trimming removed 2 bases from V and 10 bases from J, with 20 bases in between. The CDR3 nucleotides are TGTGCCAGCAGCGTTTCCGGGAGTGGTTCCTTTGCGCAGTATTTT. Translating gives CASSVSGSGSFAQYF.

V and J are TRBV10-3 and TRBJ1-2; TRBD1 might be the D (5 bases). The CDR3 loop spans 13 amino acids. The ends were cut back, 3 bases at V and 4 bases at J, with 9 bases in the middle. The germline gives CDR1 ENHRY, CDR2 SYGVKD. The CDR3, as DNA: TGTGCCATCAGTGAACACGACAGCTATGGCTACACCTTC. It translates to CAISEHDSYGYTF.

The gene calls are TRBV5-1 and TRBJ1-1, with D perhaps TRBD1 (6 bases). Germline values: CDR1 SGHRS, CDR2 YFSETQ. Trimming stripped 5 bases from V and 3 bases from J, with 17 bases between. CDR3 length: 15 amino acids. DNA for the CDR3: TGCGCCAGCAGTCCACCTGGACAGCGTTACACTGAAGCTTTCTTT. Translating it yields CASSPPGQRYTEAFF.